The 17 T cell receptor beta chains listed next were all sequenced from one sample in a study of shared clonotypes between healthy human individuals. Profiling relied on immunoSEQ multiplex PCR, and the TCRdb table lists in-frame clones only, not all of them. The sample yields roughly 2.2 million clones, approximately 90% seen once. The sample consisted of naive CD4+ T cells from PBMCs. The subset was: CD45RA+ positively selected. These receptors were taken from a man aged 18 to 29 in good health. Some clones in this sample may be carry-over from other donors' samples.

This clone has only a few counts. The identical CDR3 is also encoded by other nucleotide sequences in the sample. The rearrangement joins TRBV5-1 to TRBJ1-1; 8 bases agree with TRBD1. Germline CDR1 and CDR2: SGHRS and YFSETQ. The V and J ends lost 4 bases and 1 base, in that order; junction bases with no gene match: 6. The CDR3 is 15 amino acids. The CDR3 sequence: CASSRLGQGNTEAFF. The CDR3 region has the DNA TGCGCCAGCAGCAGACTCGGACAGGGGAACACTGAAGCTTTCTTT.

The CDR3 DNA sequence: TGTGCCAGCTCACCCTGGTTCTCCGACTCCGGGGAGCTGTTTTTT. Translation gives CASSPWFSDSGELFF. The chain employs TRBV18 and TRBJ2-2, with D uncertain. The CDR3 is made up of 15 amino acids. Germline V lookup: CDR1 KGHSH, CDR2 LQKENI. Trimming left V 3 bases short and J 6 bases short, with 14 bases between.

This chain joins TRBV7-3 and TRBJ2-5, with a tentative D call TRBD2 (5 bases). Trimming cost V 5 bases and J 4 bases, with 11 bases left between them. CDR1 is SGHTA and CDR2 is FQGTGA in the germline V gene. This CDR3 spans 13 amino acids. The CDR3 region is CASSGRGGETQYF. The DNA of the CDR3 is TGTGCCAGCAGCGGACGGGGTGGAGAGACCCAGTACTTC.

The chain recombines TRBV18 with TRBJ2-3; the match to TRBD2 covers 12 bases. This CDR3 region has 18 residues. Germline V CDR1 and CDR2: KGHSH, LQKENI. Unmatched junction bases numbered 8, after V lost 3 bases and J lost 1 base. The CDR3: CASSPLAGGPSGTDTQYF. CDR3 DNA: TGTGCCAGCTCACCCCTAGCGGGAGGGCCGTCGGGCACAGATACGCAGTATTTT. The full variable domain, with the rest looked up from reference TRBV18 and TRBJ2-3, is NAGVMQNPRHLVRRRGQEARLRCSPMKGHSHVYWYRQLPEEGLKFMVYLQKENIIDESGMPKERFSAEFPKEGPSILRIQQVVRGDSAAYFCASSPLAGGPSGTDTQYFGPGTRLTVL.

The chain is built from TRBV5-6 and TRBJ2-5, with D possibly called TRBD1 or TRBD2 (5 bases each). CDR3 length: 15 residues. Between the trimmed V and J ends, which lost 3 bases and 5 bases, there was a span of 17 bases. Looked up from germline, CDR1 is SGHDT and CDR2 is YYEEEE. CDR3 protein: CASSSIRVGGETQYF. The CDR3 coding sequence is TGTGCCAGCAGCTCAATCAGGGTTGGCGGGGAGACCCAGTACTTC.

In regard to this clone: Other DNA sequences in this sample translate to the same CDR3. The chain carries TRBV6-5 and TRBJ1-1; 8 bases fit TRBD1. The germline CDR1 and CDR2 sequences are MNHEY and SVGAGI. Trimming took 5 bases from V and 5 from J; bases not matched to a gene: 7. This CDR3 has 14 residues. The CDR3 protein is CASSRGQGRTEAFF. In nucleotides, the CDR3 is TGTGCCAGCAGTAGAGGACAGGGTCGGACTGAAGCTTTCTTT.

To note about this clone: Other nucleotide sequences in the sample specify the same CDR3. The chain uses TRBV6-1 and TRBJ2-3; D unclear. The CDR3 spans 13 residues. CDR1 MNHNS and CDR2 SASEGT come from the germline V gene. V lost 0 bases and J 3 bases, leaving 4 bases between the germline ends. The CDR3 loop is CASSEAGTDTQYF. The DNA for the CDR3 is TGTGCCAGCAGTGAAGCGGGGACAGATACGCAGTATTTT.

This rearrangement joins TRBV9 to TRBJ2-1; TRBD2 matches 9 bases. The ends lost 0 bases at V and 7 bases at J; junction bases unmatched: 5. The CDR3 has 15 residues. Germline V lookup: CDR1 SGDLS, CDR2 YYNGEE. The CDR3 DNA is TGTGCCAGCAGCGTAGGGGGACTAGCCTTTAATGAGCAGTTCTTC. It yields the protein CASSVGGLAFNEQFF.

The chain uses TRBV29-1 and TRBJ1-3, with D unclear. Germline V gene lookup returns CDR1 SQVTM and CDR2 ANQGSEA. V lost 3 bases to trimming and J lost 8 bases, with 8 bases between them. The CDR3 extends over 11 amino acids. The CDR3 region is CSVEIWDTIYF. The DNA for the CDR3 is TGCAGCGTTGAGATCTGGGACACCATATATTTT.

The V call is TRBV5-4, the J call TRBJ2-5; possibly TRBD2 for D (5 bases). The CDR3 runs to 15 residues. Germline CDR1 SGHNT, CDR2 YYREEE (reference sequence). With 0 bases removed from V and 1 base from J, the gap between germline ends came to 10 bases. CDR3 amino acids: CASSLGGFGQETQYF. CDR3 bases: TGTGCCAGCAGCTTGGGCGGGTTTGGCCAAGAGACCCAGTACTTC. Full variable domain (outside the CDR3, taken from reference TRBV5-4 and TRBJ2-5): ETGVTQSPTHLIKTRGQQVTLRCSSQSGHNTVSWYQQALGQGPQFIFQYYREEENGRGNFPPRFSGLQFPNYSSELNVNALELDDSALYLCASSLGGFGQETQYFGPGTRLLVL.

In regard to this clone: The same CDR3 also results from other DNA sequences found in this sample. This chain connects TRBV18 to TRBJ2-7; TRBD1 agrees at 10 bases. CDR1 and CDR2 from the germline V gene are KGHSH and LQKENI. This CDR3 region has 13 residues. The V segment lost 0 bases and the J segment 7 bases; nucleotides outside the gene matches: 0. CDR3 in DNA: TGTGCCAGCTCACCACCGGGACAGGGGGAGCAGTACTTC. The encoded protein is CASSPPGQGEQYF. The full variable domain, in which reference TRBV18 and TRBJ2-7 provide the parts outside the CDR3, is NAGVMQNPRHLVRRRGQEARLRCSPMKGHSHVYWYRQLPEEGLKFMVYLQKENIIDESGMPKERFSAEFPKEGPSILRIQQVVRGDSAAYFCASSPPGQGEQYFGPGTRLTVT.

This sequence joins TRBV7-2 and TRBJ2-1; D is possibly TRBD2 (7 bases). This CDR3 spans 16 amino acids. V lost 5 bases and J lost 7, with 21 bases in between. The germline gives CDR1 SGHTA, CDR2 FQGNSA. CDR3 sequence (DNA): TGTGCCAGCAGCCCCTATAGGGGGGGAGGGGGAAATGAGCAGTTCTTC. This encodes CASSPYRGGGGNEQFF.

The chain recombines TRBV15 with TRBJ2-5; D call uncertain. This CDR3 has 14 residues. V lost 0 bases and J 5 bases, leaving 10 bases between the germline ends. Germline V gene data show CDR1 as LNHNV and CDR2 as YYDKDF (reference sequence). The CDR3 nucleotides read TGTGCCACCAGCAGAGATTCCATGGTGGAGACCCAGTACTTC. Translation: CATSRDSMVETQYF. Variable domain in full (rest from reference TRBV15 and TRBJ2-5): DAMVIQNPRYQVTQFGKPVTLSCSQTLNHNVMYWYQQKSSQAPKLLFHYYDKDFNNEADTPDNFQSRRPNTSFCFLDIRSPGLGDTAMYLCATSRDSMVETQYFGPGTRLLVL.

The chain joins TRBV11-2 to TRBJ2-5; weak D call: TRBD1 (6 bases). V shed 5 bases and J shed 4 bases, with 14 bases lying between them. The CDR3 is made up of 14 amino acids. Germline V lookup: CDR1 SGHAT, CDR2 FQNNGV. The CDR3 loop reads CASSPAVGGETQYF. For the CDR3, the DNA is TGTGCCAGCAGCCCAGCGGTAGGGGGAGAGACCCAGTACTTC.

The rearrangement links TRBV10-3 to TRBJ1-2; 8 bases align to TRBD1. Unmatched junction bases numbered 7, after V lost 2 bases and J lost 8 bases. The CDR3 is 14 residues long. Per the germline V gene, CDR1 is ENHRY and CDR2 is SYGVKD. The CDR3 nucleotides are TGTGCCATCAGTGAGAGGCAGGGGGCTGGGGGCTACACCTTC. It specifies CAISERQGAGGYTF.

The V call is TRBV28, the J call TRBJ2-7; 8 bases agree with TRBD1. The CDR3 is 15 amino acids. V shed 4 bases, J shed 0 bases, and the junction held 5 bases outside the gene matches. Per the germline V gene, CDR1 is MDHEN and CDR2 is SYDVKM. CDR3 sequence reads: CASSSDRGGSYEQYF. CDR3 DNA sequence: TGTGCCAGCAGTTCAGACAGGGGAGGCTCCTACGAGCAGTACTTC.

V gene TRBV6-1 combines with J gene TRBJ1-5; D unresolved. V was pared by 0 bases and J by 4 bases, with 10 bases between. There are 15 residues in the CDR3. Per the germline V gene, CDR1 is MNHNS and CDR2 is SASEGT. The CDR3 sequence is CASSEAPVGNQPQHF. The CDR3 DNA reads as TGTGCCAGCAGTGAAGCCCCGGTGGGGAATCAGCCCCAGCATTTT.